A single sample is the source of the 23 T cell receptor beta chains below, sequenced in a study of T cell changes during pregnancy in multiple sclerosis. The method was immunoSEQ multiplex PCR; TCRdb's version includes in-frame clones alone and lacks a portion of them. The data show 75,000 to 90,000 clones, about 91% seen once. Sequencing was performed on PBMCs, taken in the first trimester of pregnancy. Source of these receptors: a female donor in good health, serving as a control in a pregnancy study. Some clones in this sample may be carry-over from other donors' samples.

V and J are TRBV5-6 and TRBJ2-5; D is perhaps TRBD2 (5 bases). Per germline, CDR1 SGHDT and CDR2 YYEEEE. Trimming took off 4 bases at V and 3 bases at J, with 13 bases between the two ends. CDR3 size: 14 residues. The CDR3 nucleotides are TGTGCCAGCAGCCGGGCGGGTCGAGAAGAGACCCAGTACTTC. Residues: CASSRAGREETQYF. The whole variable domain, filled in from reference TRBV5-6 and TRBJ2-5, reads DAGVTQSPTHLIKTRGQQVTLRCSPKSGHDTVSWYQQALGQGPQFIFQYYEEEERQRGNFPDRFSGHQFPNYSSELNVNALLLGDSALYLCASSRAGREETQYFGPGTRLLVL.

The chain carries TRBV6-6 and TRBJ2-7; D is undetermined. CDR3 size: 11 residues. Germline-derived CDR1 and CDR2 are MNHNY and SVGAGI (reference sequence). Trimming cost V 2 bases and J 6 bases, with 5 bases left between them. The CDR3 DNA reads TGTGCCAGCAGTTACCTCGGCGAGCAGTACTTC. Residues: CASSYLGEQYF.

The chain is built from TRBV28 and TRBJ2-1, with 7 bases lining up with TRBD2. With 3 bases clipped from V and 2 bases from J, the junction kept 7 bases outside the gene matches. CDR1 is MDHEN and CDR2 is SYDVKM in the germline V gene. This CDR3 spans 16 amino acids. For the CDR3, the DNA is TGTGCCAGCAGTTTGAGGGTGGGGGGGGCCTACAATGAGCAGTTCTTC. Translation gives CASSLRVGGAYNEQFF.

The chain employs TRBV6-4 and TRBJ2-1, with 11 bases that match TRBD2. The CDR3 consists of 16 residues. Germline assignment: CDR1 MRHNA and CDR2 SNTAGT. With 4 bases clipped from V and 9 bases from J, the junction kept 11 bases outside the gene matches. The CDR3: CASSATTSGTQGEQFF. CDR3 DNA sequence: TGTGCCAGCAGTGCGACGACTAGCGGGACTCAGGGTGAGCAGTTCTTC.

J is TRBJ2-3 and V is TRBV13, with 8 positions matching TRBD2. V was pared by 5 bases and J by 1 base, with 11 bases of the junction left unmatched. CDR1 is PRHDT and CDR2 is FYEKMQ in the germline V gene (reference sequence). This CDR3 contains 17 residues. CDR3: CASSVNIYSGGTDTQYF. CDR3 nucleotide sequence: TGTGCCAGCAGCGTTAATATATATAGCGGGGGCACAGATACGCAGTATTTT. Complete variable domain (other parts from reference TRBV13 and TRBJ2-3): AAGVIQSPRHLIKEKRETATLKCYPIPRHDTVYWYQQGPGQDPQFLISFYEKMQSDKGSIPDRFSAQQFSDYHSELNMSSLELGDSALYFCASSVNIYSGGTDTQYFGPGTRLTVL.

The chain carries TRBV7-3 and TRBJ1-6, with D perhaps matching TRBD1 (6 bases). Germline V CDR1 and CDR2: SGHTA, FQGTGA. The CDR3 has 16 residues. Trimming stripped 3 bases from V and 6 bases from J, with 15 bases between. The CDR3 nucleotides are TGTGCCAGCAGCTTCAGGGGTGGGGGCCGTAATTCACCCCTCCACTTT. Translated: CASSFRGGGRNSPLHF.

The chain carries TRBV6-1 and TRBJ2-2; D is perhaps TRBD1 (5 bases). This CDR3 has 15 amino acids. Germline V gene lookup returns CDR1 MNHNS and CDR2 SASEGT. Between the trimmed V and J ends, which lost 3 bases and 7 bases, there was a span of 15 bases. The CDR3 protein is CASSEVSGASGELFF. The DNA of the CDR3 is TGTGCCAGCAGTGAGGTGTCTGGGGCGAGCGGGGAGCTGTTTTTT.

The chain links TRBV28 to TRBJ2-2, with D perhaps matching TRBD1 (6 bases). This CDR3 region has 14 residues. V lost 2 bases to trimming and J lost 6 bases, with 10 bases between them. In germline, CDR1 is MDHEN, CDR2 SYDVKM. CDR3 protein: CASSLDRFAGELFF. CDR3 DNA: TGTGCCAGCAGTTTAGACAGGTTCGCCGGGGAGCTGTTTTTT. Complete variable domain (other parts from reference TRBV28 and TRBJ2-2): DVKVTQSSRYLVKRTGEKVFLECVQDMDHENMFWYRQDPGLGLRLIYFSYDVKMKEKGDIPEGYSVSREKKERFSLILESASTNQTSMYLCASSLDRFAGELFFGEGSRLTVL.

The chain joins TRBV5-1 to TRBJ2-1; possibly TRBD2 for D (7 bases). The CDR3 is 14 residues long. Deletions cut 3 bases from V and 5 bases from J, with 12 bases between. Germline CDR1 and CDR2: SGHRS and YFSETQ. The CDR3 reads CASSWGGENNEQFF. DNA of the CDR3: TGCGCCAGCAGCTGGGGGGGCGAGAACAATGAGCAGTTCTTC.

The CDR3 reads CASSQDQGRKISGNTIYF. DNA of the CDR3: TGTGCCAGCAGCCAAGATCAGGGCAGAAAGATATCCGGAAACACCATATATTTT. The gene calls are TRBV4-2 and TRBJ1-3, with D perhaps TRBD1 (5 bases). This CDR3 contains 18 residues. In germline, CDR1 is LGHNA, CDR2 YNFKEQ. Trimming removed 0 bases from V and 4 bases from J, with 19 bases in between.

The V and J genes are TRBV7-9 and TRBJ2-1; weak D call: TRBD2 (5 bases). The germline CDR1 and CDR2 sequences are SEHNR and FQNEAQ (reference sequence). V dropped 3 bases and J dropped 4 bases, with 13 bases sitting between them. The CDR3 spans 15 residues. The CDR3 region has the DNA TGTGCCAGCAGCTTTGATGGGAGTACATACAATGAGCAGTTCTTC. Amino acid sequence: CASSFDGSTYNEQFF.

The chain links TRBV25-1 to TRBJ2-5; 9 bases are a match to TRBD1. The J segment lost 4 bases and the V segment lost 8 bases, leaving 17 bases of the junction unmatched. The V gene's germline CDR1 is MGHDK and CDR2 SYGVNS. The CDR3 has 17 amino acids. Here the CDR3 reads CASSPPPGQGLRETQYF. The CDR3 DNA reads as TGTGCCAGCTCGCCCCCCCCAGGACAGGGGTTGCGAGAGACCCAGTACTTC.

This chain uses TRBV7-2 with TRBJ2-3; D call uncertain. This CDR3 contains 13 residues. V gave up 4 bases and J gave up 3 bases, with 8 bases separating them. Germline loops: CDR1 SGHTA, CDR2 FQGNSA. CDR3 sequence (DNA): TGTGCCAGCAGCTCCCATCGGACAGATACGCAGTATTTT. Translating gives CASSSHRTDTQYF.

The CDR3, as DNA: TGTGCCATCACCACCACGACTAGCGGGAGTCTCGATGAGCAGTTCTTC. This translates into CAITTTTSGSLDEQFF. The chain links TRBV10-3 to TRBJ2-1; 12 nucleotides line up with TRBD2. The CDR3 is 16 residues long. Germline loops: CDR1 ENHRY, CDR2 SYGVKD. J lost 8 bases, V lost 7 bases, and 12 bases had no gene match.

The genes are TRBV29-1 and TRBJ2-1, with TRBD2 identical over 13 bases. This CDR3 spans 16 amino acids. J was trimmed by 6 bases and V by 3 bases; bases with no gene match: 8. Germline loops: CDR1 SQVTM, CDR2 ANQGSEA. The CDR3 spells CSVEGLAGKPLNEQFF. CDR3 DNA: TGCAGCGTTGAGGGACTAGCGGGAAAACCTCTCAATGAGCAGTTCTTC.

V is TRBV13 and J is TRBJ2-1, with 12 nucleotides matching TRBD1. CDR3 length: 16 residues. Germline CDR1 PRHDT, CDR2 FYEKMQ (reference sequence). V was clipped by 5 bases and J by 7 bases; unmatched bases: 9. The DNA of the CDR3 is TGTGCCAGCAGCGAAACCGGGACAGGGGGCCTTAATGAGCAGTTCTTC. This encodes CASSETGTGGLNEQFF.

J is TRBJ2-1 and V is TRBV5-1; TRBD1 matches at 7 bases. Losses at the gene ends were 0 bases for V and 9 bases for J; bases not matched to a gene: 6. The CDR3 contains 14 residues. Germline CDR1 SGHRS, CDR2 YFSETQ. In nucleotides, the CDR3 is TGCGCCAGCAGCTTGGGGGGGACAGTCTCTGAGCAGTTCTTC. Translated, it gives CASSLGGTVSEQFF.

The genes are TRBV11-2 and TRBJ1-2, with TRBD1 matching over 11 bases. In germline, CDR1 is SGHAT, CDR2 FQNNGV. Unmatched junction bases numbered 7, after V lost 4 bases and J lost 6 bases. This CDR3 region has 15 residues. The CDR3 nucleotides read TGTGCCAGCAGCTCCTGGGGACAGGGGGAAGATGGCTACACCTTC. Translation gives CASSSWGQGEDGYTF.

This chain connects TRBV2 to TRBJ2-1; TRBD1 aligns across 11 bases. The CDR3 loop spans 15 amino acids. The V gene end was trimmed by 3 bases and the J gene end by 3 bases; junction bases not matched to a gene: 1. Germline V gene data show CDR1 as SNHLY and CDR2 as FYNNEI. The CDR3 bases are TGTGCCAGCAGTGAGGGACAGGGGGTCTACAATGAGCAGTTCTTC. Translated, it gives CASSEGQGVYNEQFF.

The rearrangement links TRBV14 to TRBJ2-7; 8 bases are shared with TRBD1. Germline-derived CDR1 and CDR2 are SGHDN and FVKESK. The CDR3 spans 15 residues. The V and J ends lost 4 bases and 5 bases, in that order; junction bases with no gene match: 10. CDR3 in amino acids: CASSRPGTGSDEQYF. CDR3 in DNA: TGTGCCAGCAGCCGGCCCGGGACAGGTTCCGACGAGCAGTACTTC.

The chain carries TRBV6-5 and TRBJ2-2, with D uncertain. Trimming took off 4 bases at V and 7 bases at J, with 16 bases between the two ends. Germline assignment: CDR1 MNHEY and CDR2 SVGAGI. CDR3 length: 15 residues. The CDR3 here is CASSSYPREVGELFF. The CDR3 nucleotides are TGTGCCAGCAGTTCATACCCTCGTGAGGTCGGGGAGCTGTTTTTT.

The chain recombines TRBV7-9 with TRBJ1-1, with D unclear. Germline CDR1 is SEHNR and CDR2 is FQNEAQ (reference sequence). The CDR3 runs 16 residues. V was trimmed by 2 bases and J by 0 bases, leaving 13 bases between them. CDR3 region: CASSLRGVLMNTEAFF. CDR3 DNA: TGTGCCAGCAGCTTAAGAGGAGTCCTCATGAACACTGAAGCTTTCTTT. Supplemented by reference TRBV7-9 and TRBJ1-1, the full variable domain reads DTGVSQNPRHKITKRGQNVTFRCDPISEHNRLYWYRQTLGQGPEFLTYFQNEAQLEKSRLLSDRFSAERPKGSFSTLEIQRTEQGDSAMYLCASSLRGVLMNTEAFFGQGTRLTVV.

This clone has a single count. The CDR3 DNA reads TGTGCCAGCATTACGACAGGGGGCCGCTATGGCTACACCTTC. This translates into CASITTGGRYGYTF. The V and J genes are TRBV28 and TRBJ1-2; 10 nucleotides line up with TRBD1. The CDR3 consists of 14 residues. Germline V gives CDR1 MDHEN, CDR2 SYDVKM. V shed 7 bases and J 4 bases; nucleotides not matched to a gene: 6.